A selection of T cell receptor beta chains follows, all from one sample in a study of CD8 T cells in Susac syndrome. TCRdb reprocessed the immunoSEQ multiplex PCR reads via MiXCR and lists one record per CDR3 protein. The repertoire holds about 120,000 distinct CDR3 sequences, 93% seen once, with 0.093% in the top ten. Sequenced input: CD4+ T cells from PBMCs. These receptors were obtained from a human donor with multiple sclerosis. Each CDR3 is given with its conserved first and last residue. D genes are given only for firm matches. Some rows have no size entry. The others give once, few or many, or a class for an expanded clone.

D	J	V	size	DNA	CDR3
-	TRBJ2-7	TRBV13	-	TGTGCCAGCAGCTTAAAGAGGTCAGGGAAAATCACCTACGAGCAGTACTTC	CASSLKRSGKITYEQYF
-	TRBJ2-3	TRBV5-8	-	TGTGCCAGCAGCCACCCATTTGGGGGGATCACAGATACGCAGTATTTT	CASSHPFGGITDTQYF
-	TRBJ2-5	TRBV6-1	-	TGTGCCAGCAGTGTGAGTGGGCAGGAGACCCAGTACTTC	CASSVSGQETQYF
-	TRBJ1-5	TRBV3-1	once	TGTGCCAGCAGCCAAAACAGGGCGCGGCAGCCCCAGCATTTT	CASSQNRARQPQHF
-	TRBJ2-1	TRBV5-4	-	TGTGCCAGCAGCTTTGCTAGAGACAATGAGCAGTTCTTC	CASSFARDNEQFF
TRBD1	TRBJ1-1	TRBV28	-	TGTGCCAGCAGCCCGGACAGGGTTGAGGGCACTGAAGCTTTCTTT	CASSPDRVEGTEAFF
TRBD1	TRBJ1-1	TRBV19	-	TGTGCCAGTAGTATAGGTTGGACAGGGAGGAACACTGAAGCTTTCTTT	CASSIGWTGRNTEAFF
TRBD1	TRBJ1-1	TRBV10-3	-	TGTGCCATCAGAGACAGGGCCCTCACTGAAGCTTTCTTT	CAIRDRALTEAFF
TRBD2	TRBJ2-5	TRBV27	once	TGTGCCAGCAGTCCGCTCGGGGAGCGGGGGGCGCAGACCCAGTACTTC	CASSPLGERGAQTQYF
-	TRBJ2-7	TRBV6-1	few	TGTGCCAGCAGTGCCCTCGGGAGTTCATCCTACGAGCAGTACTTC	CASSALGSSSYEQYF
TRBD1	TRBJ2-1	TRBV6-4	-	TGTGCCAGCAGCACCGGGACAGGGGACAATGAGCAGTTCTTC	CASSTGTGDNEQFF
-	TRBJ2-5	TRBV4-1	-	TGCGCCAGCAGCCAAGATGTCGGGACCCAGTACTTC	CASSQDVGTQYF
TRBD2	TRBJ2-1	TRBV7-2	-	TGTGCCAGCAGCTCCCGCGGGGGTGAGCAGTTCTTC	CASSSRGGEQFF
TRBD1	TRBJ1-2	TRBV20-1	-	TGCAGTGCTAGGGACTGGGACAGGGGAGGCTATGGCTACACCTTC	CSARDWDRGGYGYTF
TRBD1	TRBJ1-5	TRBV15	-	TGTGCCACCAGCAGAGATAGGGTCGGACAGGGTAAGGGCCAGCCCCAGCATTTT	CATSRDRVGQGKGQPQHF
-	TRBJ1-4	TRBV2	-	TGTGCCAGCAGGACGGAAAAACTGTTTTTT	CASRTEKLFF
TRBD1	TRBJ2-2	TRBV5-1	once	TGCGCCAGCAGCTTTGGACAGGGGTACACCGGGGAGCTGTTTTTT	CASSFGQGYTGELFF
-	TRBJ1-2	TRBV12-3/TRBV12-4	-	TGTGCCAGCAGTTTGGTCCCACATGGCTACACCTTC	CASSLVPHGYTF
-	TRBJ2-3	TRBV7-7	-	TGTGCCAGCAGCTTCTCCCCGACAGATACGCAGTATTTT	CASSFSPTDTQYF
-	TRBJ2-7	TRBV5-6	-	TGTGCCAGCAGCCACACAGGGAACGAGCAGTACTTC	CASSHTGNEQYF
TRBD1	TRBJ1-5	TRBV20-1	-	TGCAGTGCTGTCAACCAGGGGGCTAGTAGCAATCAGCCCCAGCATTTT	CSAVNQGASSNQPQHF
-	TRBJ1-1	TRBV24-1	-	TGTGCCACCAGAGGCACGACAGGCACTGAAGCTTTCTTT	CATRGTTGTEAFF
-	TRBJ1-2	TRBV7-6	once	TGTGCCAGCAGCGTACAGGGACGTAATGGCTACACCTTC	CASSVQGRNGYTF
-	TRBJ1-1	TRBV5-1	-	TGCGCCAGCAGCTTCCAAGGATTGAACACTGAAGCTTTCTTT	CASSFQGLNTEAFF
-	TRBJ1-5	TRBV30	-	TGTGCCTGGAGTGTAATCGAGAGGCAGCCCCAGCATTTT	CAWSVIERQPQHF
TRBD1	TRBJ2-5	TRBV29-1	-	TGCAGCGTCACGGACAGGTACAGGCAAGAGACCCAGTACTTC	CSVTDRYRQETQYF
-	TRBJ2-1	TRBV15	-	TGTGCCACCTGCAGAGAATCCTACAATGAGCAGTTCTTC	CATCRESYNEQFF
-	TRBJ1-6	TRBV12-3/TRBV12-4	-	TGTGCCAGCAGGAGAGGGGTATCACCCCTCCACTTT	CASRRGVSPLHF
-	TRBJ1-1	TRBV3-1	few	TGTGCCAGCAGCCAGGGATGGACTGAAGCTTTCTTT	CASSQGWTEAFF
-	TRBJ1-1	TRBV2	-	TGTGCCAGCACCAGGGAGATGAACACTGAAGCTTTCTTT	CASTREMNTEAFF
TRBD1	TRBJ2-2	TRBV7-9	-	TGTGCCAGCAGCCGTGGACAGGGGGGAGCCGGGGAGCTGTTTTTT	CASSRGQGGAGELFF
-	TRBJ2-5	TRBV6-5	once	TGTGCCAGCAGGATACAGGGGGGGGAGACCCAGTACTTC	CASRIQGGETQYF
-	TRBJ1-1	TRBV9	-	TGTGCCAGCAGCGTAGTGACGGAGTCAGAAGCTTTCTTT	CASSVVTESEAFF
-	TRBJ2-7	TRBV5-5	-	TGTGCCAGCAGCGTTCTCCGGGAGCAGTACTTC	CASSVLREQYF
-	TRBJ1-1	TRBV5-1	-	TGCGCCAGCAGCTTGGTCGGGGGCTCCCAGAACACTGAAGCTTTCTTT	CASSLVGGSQNTEAFF
-	TRBJ1-2	TRBV12-3/TRBV12-4	-	TGTGCCAGCAGTTTGGGTGGCTACACCTTC	CASSLGGYTF
TRBD2	TRBJ2-5	TRBV4-2	once	TGTGCCAGCAGCGCCGGGGGGGCCATGGGAGAGACCCAGTACTTC	CASSAGGAMGETQYF
-	TRBJ2-3	TRBV4-2	-	TGTGCCAGCAGCCAAGACGATCTTCCGGGTACGCAGTATTTT	CASSQDDLPGTQYF
-	TRBJ2-3	TRBV29-1	-	TGCAGCGTTGTAGATCCTACTAGCACAGATACGCAGTATTTT	CSVVDPTSTDTQYF
TRBD1	TRBJ2-7	TRBV5-1	-	TGCGCCAGCAGCTCCTGGACGGGACAGACCTACGAGCAGTACTTC	CASSSWTGQTYEQYF
-	TRBJ2-3	TRBV7-6	-	TGTGCCAGCAGCCCTGCCCGGACCGGCACAGATACGCAGTATTTT	CASSPARTGTDTQYF
-	TRBJ1-1	TRBV2	-	TGTGCCAGCGCTAGGGAGGCGAACACTGAAGCTTTCTTT	CASAREANTEAFF
-	TRBJ2-5	TRBV15	-	TGTGCCACCAGGGCGACCGGGACCCACAGCGGGACCCAGTACTTC	CATRATGTHSGTQYF
-	TRBJ1-5	TRBV4-1	-	TGCGCCAGCAGCCAAGTTCAGGGCCCTCCTGGGATGCCCCAGCATTTT	CASSQVQGPPGMPQHF
-	TRBJ2-6	TRBV20-1	-	TGCAGTGCTGAGGGAGCATCTGGGGCCAACGTCCTGACTTTC	CSAEGASGANVLTF
TRBD1	TRBJ1-2	TRBV19	-	TGTGCCAGTAGTACACAGGGGGCGGCTAACTATGGCTACACCTTC	CASSTQGAANYGYTF
-	TRBJ2-5	TRBV5-1	-	TGCGCCAGCAGCGTGAGGGGGGGGCCTGGAGAGACCCAGTACTTC	CASSVRGGPGETQYF
-	TRBJ1-5	TRBV30	once	TGTGCCTGGAGTGTCCGGAGCAATCAGCCCCAGCATTTT	CAWSVRSNQPQHF